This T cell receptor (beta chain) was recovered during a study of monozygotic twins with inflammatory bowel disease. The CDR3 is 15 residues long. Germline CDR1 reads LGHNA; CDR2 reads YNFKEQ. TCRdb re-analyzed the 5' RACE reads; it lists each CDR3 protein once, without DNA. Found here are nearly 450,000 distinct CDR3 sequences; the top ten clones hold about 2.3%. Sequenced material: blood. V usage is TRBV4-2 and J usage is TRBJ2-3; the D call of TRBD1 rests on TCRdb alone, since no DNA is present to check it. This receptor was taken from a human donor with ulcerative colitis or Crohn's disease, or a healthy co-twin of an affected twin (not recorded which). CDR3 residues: CASSLRGGASDTQYF.